A selection of T cell receptor beta chains follows, all from one sample in a study of blood T cell repertoires in COVID-19. Profiling relied on immunoSEQ multiplex PCR, and the TCRdb table lists in-frame clones only, not all of them. The sample yields 250,000 to 400,000 clones, roughly nine tenths seen once. Sequencing was done on a sample of peripheral blood. The receptors here all came from a woman in her twenties or thirties with COVID-19, enrolled during active disease. The CDR3 runs from the conserved cysteine through the conserved F or W. Each record gives: V gene, CDR3 protein.

>TRBV7-2
CASSETGGMEVEAFF
>TRBV19
CASSMEGYEQYF
>TRBV4-1
CASSQPLEQKNEQFF
>TRBV4-2
CASRDSTGSAYGYTF
>TRBV2
CASRPQGSPLHF
>TRBV10-2
CASGGLAGEGGEQYF
>TRBV7-8
CASSRTRESYGYTF
>TRBV28
CASRGGPRLETQYF
>TRBV3-1/TRBV3-2
CASSQGVATKDTQYF
>TRBV6-5
CASTGGPLSNQPQHF
>TRBV29-1
CSVDKTEYF
>TRBV5-4
CASSLAASSGMTYNEQFF
>TRBV4-2
CASSLYPGTESNQPQHF
>TRBV19
CASSINYRESAFF
>TRBV18
CASSPPGREETEAFF
>TRBV5-1
CASSPGQGAAEKLFF
>TRBV29-1
CSVTTNEKLFF
>TRBV5-1
CASSAIPDRLSNYGYTF
>TRBV24-1
CATSDSGTGGNNEQFF
>TRBV25-1
CASSRGYGYTF
>TRBV6-6
CASRTGGPGELFF